One and the same sample provided the 16 T cell receptor beta chains below, sequenced in a study of T-cell reconstitution after alpha-beta-depleted transplantation in children. The TCRbeta library incorporated unique molecular identifiers. In TCRdb, the PCR reads were re-called with MiXCR into one record per CDR3 protein. The table includes some 150,000 distinct CDR3 sequences, around 8.5% detected once. The sequenced sample was PBMCs, mostly from graft donor cells, obtained 180 days after TCRalphabeta/CD19-depleted stem cell transplant. The receptors here all came from a female patient younger than 10 who had a stem cell transplant for congenital amegakaryocytic thrombocytopenia, so the T cells may come from the graft donor.

This clonotype came up many times. The V gene is TRBV29-1, the J gene TRBJ2-2, with D unresolved. Germline CDR1 and CDR2: SQVTM and ANQGSEA. Trimming removed 3 bases at V and 5 bases at J, with 10 bases between. The CDR3 is 13 residues long. CDR3 in DNA: TGCAGCGTTGAGATCCTTGGGACCGGGGAGCTGTTTTTT. Translating it yields CSVEILGTGELFF.

V gene TRBV29-1 combines with J gene TRBJ2-1; the match to TRBD1 covers 8 bases. Unmatched junction bases numbered 7, after V lost 4 bases and J lost 5 bases. The CDR3 runs 14 residues. Germline V CDR1 and CDR2: SQVTM, ANQGSEA. Written as DNA, the CDR3 is TGCAGCGTTGGAGAGAACAGGGGGAACAATGAGCAGTTCTTC. Its protein product is CSVGENRGNNEQFF.

This chain joins TRBV20-1 and TRBJ2-3; TRBD2 matches 13 bases. The germline V gene encodes CDR1 DFQATT and CDR2 SNEGSKA (reference sequence). Trimming at V came to 3 bases and at J to 3 bases, leaving 9 bases not matched to a gene. This CDR3 spans 17 amino acids. Here the CDR3 reads CSASDRRTSGRTDTQYF. The DNA for the CDR3 is TGCAGTGCTAGTGACCGAAGGACTAGCGGGAGAACAGATACGCAGTATTTT.

This clonotype was seen at least ten times. V usage is TRBV4-3 and J usage is TRBJ2-7; TRBD2 aligns across 11 bases. V shed 8 bases and J 4 bases; nucleotides not matched to a gene: 7. Germline CDR1 and CDR2: LGHNA and YSLEER. The CDR3 is 14 amino acids. In nucleotides, the CDR3 is TGCGCCAGCGTGGGGACTAGCGGAACATACGAGCAGTACTTC. As protein: CASVGTSGTYEQYF.

The chain recombines TRBV18 with TRBJ2-3, with 8 bases aligning to TRBD2. This CDR3 region has 15 residues. Trimming took 6 bases from V and 4 from J; bases not matched to a gene: 9. Germline V gene data show CDR1 as KGHSH and CDR2 as LQKENI. The CDR3 nucleotides read TGTGCCAGCTCCCTGGGTAGCGGGGAGCCAGATACGCAGTATTTT. It specifies CASSLGSGEPDTQYF.

This clonotype was counted ten times or more. The chain couples TRBV5-1 to TRBJ2-4, with D possibly being TRBD1 or TRBD2 (5 bases each). Germline loops: CDR1 SGHRS, CDR2 YFSETQ. The CDR3 has 16 residues. V was pared by 0 bases and J by 0 bases, with 10 bases between. Here the CDR3 reads CASSLVAGRAKNIQYF. DNA for the CDR3: TGCGCCAGCAGCTTGGTGGCAGGGAGAGCCAAAAACATTCAGTACTTC.

In its sample, this clonotype was seen many times. The V call is TRBV29-1, the J call TRBJ1-1; 8 bases are a match to TRBD1. The ends lost 4 bases at V and 0 bases at J; junction bases unmatched: 1. This CDR3 spans 13 amino acids. The germline V gene encodes CDR1 SQVTM and CDR2 ANQGSEA. Here the CDR3 reads CSVGTGMNTEAFF. The CDR3 DNA reads as TGCAGCGTTGGGACAGGGATGAACACTGAAGCTTTCTTT.

With regard to this clonotype: Because it lacks the conserved phenylalanine or tryptophan at the end, this CDR3 is likely a read error. The genes are TRBV10-3 and TRBJ2-2; perhaps TRBD1 as D (5 bases). CDR1 and CDR2 from the germline V gene are ENHRY and SYGVKD. The CDR3 has 15 amino acids. The ends were cut back, 11 bases at V and 2 bases at J, with 18 bases in the middle. CDR3 coding DNA: TGTGCCGTCGAAAGTCCAGGGCTTAACACCGGGGAGCTGTTTTTG. Translating it yields CAVESPGLNTGELFL.

The table lists this clonotype with many counts. The chain recombines TRBV20-1 with TRBJ2-1; 9 bases are a match to TRBD2. The CDR3 totals 17 residues. CDR1 DFQATT and CDR2 SNEGSKA come from the germline V gene (reference sequence). Trimming took 5 bases from V and 7 from J; bases not matched to a gene: 18. In DNA, the CDR3 is TGCAGTGCTCATTCTTCTAGCGGGGCCATTCGACAAAATGAGCAGTTCTTC. This codes for CSAHSSSGAIRQNEQFF.

A few counts support this clonotype. CDR3 in DNA: TGCAGTGCTAGTAGGACAGGGGGGAAAGGGGAGCAGTACTTC. Amino acid sequence: CSASRTGGKGEQYF. The rearrangement links TRBV20-1 to TRBJ2-7, with 10 bases lining up with TRBD1. Germline loops: CDR1 DFQATT, CDR2 SNEGSKA (reference sequence). With 3 bases clipped from V and 7 bases from J, the junction kept 9 bases outside the gene matches. The CDR3 contains 14 residues.

This clonotype was seen at least ten times. This sequence joins TRBV25-1 and TRBJ2-7; 7 bases match TRBD1. The germline CDR1 and CDR2 sequences are MGHDK and SYGVNS. This CDR3 spans 14 amino acids. Germline trimming cut 4 bases from V and 4 bases from J; bases unmatched to any gene: 7. As DNA, the CDR3 is TGTGCCAGCAGTGTGCCCGGACAGGCTTACGAGCAGTACTTC. It is translated as CASSVPGQAYEQYF.

About this clonotype: A much larger clonotype is one base distant, so this may be a read error. V usage is TRBV12-3 or TRBV12-4 and J usage is TRBJ2-1; 7 bases line up with TRBD1. With 6 bases clipped from V and 4 bases from J, the junction kept 9 bases outside the gene matches. The length of the CDR3 is 15 residues. Here the CDR3 DNA reads TGTGCCAGCAGCTTCGGGACAGAGGGGTACAATGAGCAGTTCTTC. Residues: CASSFGTEGYNEQFF.

The gene calls are TRBV10-2 and TRBJ2-7, with 12 bases lining up with TRBD2. The CDR3 extends over 16 amino acids. With 3 bases clipped from V and 4 bases from J, the junction kept 7 bases outside the gene matches. CDR1 and CDR2 (germline): WSHSY, SAAADI. The DNA for the CDR3 is TGCGCCAGCAGTGACCTTGGGACTAGCGGGCTTTACGAGCAGTACTTC. This translates into CASSDLGTSGLYEQYF.

This clonotype occurred a few times. This chain links TRBV4-2 with TRBJ2-1; possibly TRBD1 or TRBD2 for D (5 bases each). Germline V lookup: CDR1 LGHNA, CDR2 YNFKEQ. V lost 1 base and J lost 0, with 19 bases in between. The CDR3 runs to 19 residues. Here the CDR3 DNA reads TGTGCCAGCAGCCAAGGGGGGAAAGGGTATCTGAGCTCCTACAATGAGCAGTTCTTC. Its translation is CASSQGGKGYLSSYNEQFF.

This clonotype was counted ten times or more. The CDR3 loop reads CASSLAGVSYNEQFF. CDR3 nucleotides: TGCGCCAGCAGCTTAGCGGGGGTCTCCTACAATGAGCAGTTCTTC. The rearrangement links TRBV5-1 to TRBJ2-1, with 8 bases that match TRBD2. The CDR3 totals 15 residues. CDR1 SGHRS and CDR2 YFSETQ come from the germline V gene. Losses at the gene ends were 2 bases for V and 0 bases for J; bases not matched to a gene: 1.

About this clonotype: One base away lies a much larger clone, so this may be a sequencing read error. The V and J genes are TRBV28 and TRBJ1-5; D is unresolved. The CDR3 is made up of 12 amino acids. V shed 6 bases and J shed 6 bases, with 9 bases lying between them. CDR1 is MDHEN and CDR2 is SYDVKM in the germline V gene. For the CDR3, the DNA is TGTGCCAGCAGAAAAGAGACTCAGCCCCAGCATTTT. Its translation: CASRKETQPQHF. Looking up the rest from reference TRBV28 and TRBJ1-5 gives the full variable domain: DVKVTQSSRYLVKRTGEKVFLECVQDMDHENMFWYRQDPGLGLRLIYFSYDVKMKEKGDIPEGYSVSREKKERFSLILESASTNQTSMYLCASRKETQPQHFGDGTRLSIL.